This T cell receptor beta chain was sequenced during a study of blood T cell repertoires in COVID-19. The J segment lost 0 bases and the V segment lost 0 bases, leaving 4 bases of the junction unmatched. The CDR3 loop spans 16 amino acids. Germline values: CDR1 ENHRY, CDR2 SYGVKD. This clone was recorded once. Clones were sequenced by immunoSEQ multiplex PCR, and TCRdb holds only the in-frame ones, with some missing. The sample has about 210,000 clones; roughly 80% are singletons. This rearrangement joins TRBV10-3 to TRBJ1-1, with TRBD1 matching 7 bases. The clonotype was recovered from a woman aged 40 to 50 with active or convalescent COVID-19. Input material: peripheral blood. CDR3 DNA: TGTGCCATCAGTGAGTCCGTAGGGACAGTGAACACTGAAGCTTTCTTT. It codes for CAISESVGTVNTEAFF.